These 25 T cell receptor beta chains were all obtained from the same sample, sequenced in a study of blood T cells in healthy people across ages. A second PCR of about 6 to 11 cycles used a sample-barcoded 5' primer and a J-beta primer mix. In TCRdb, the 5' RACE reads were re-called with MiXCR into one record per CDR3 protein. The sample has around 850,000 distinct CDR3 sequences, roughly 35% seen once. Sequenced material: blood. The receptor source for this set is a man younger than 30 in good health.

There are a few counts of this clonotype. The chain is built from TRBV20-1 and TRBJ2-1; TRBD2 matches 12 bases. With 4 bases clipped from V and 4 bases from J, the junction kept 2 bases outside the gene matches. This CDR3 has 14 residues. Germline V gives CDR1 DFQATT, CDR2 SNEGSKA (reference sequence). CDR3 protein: CSAKTSGGYNEQFF. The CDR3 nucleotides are TGCAGTGCTAAGACTAGCGGGGGTTACAATGAGCAGTTCTTC.

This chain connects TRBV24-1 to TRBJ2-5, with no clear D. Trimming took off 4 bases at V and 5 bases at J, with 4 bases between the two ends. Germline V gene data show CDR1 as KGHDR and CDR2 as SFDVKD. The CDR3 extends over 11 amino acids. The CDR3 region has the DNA TGTGCCACCAGTGACCGGGAGACCCAGTACTTC. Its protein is CATSDRETQYF.

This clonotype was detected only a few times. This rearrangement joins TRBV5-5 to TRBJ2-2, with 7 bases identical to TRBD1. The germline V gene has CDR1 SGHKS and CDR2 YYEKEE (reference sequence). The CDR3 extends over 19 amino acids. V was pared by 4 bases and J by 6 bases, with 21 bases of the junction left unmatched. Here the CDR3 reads CASSGISGTELGRAGELFF. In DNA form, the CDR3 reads TGTGCCAGCAGCGGAATTTCCGGGACAGAATTAGGCCGTGCCGGGGAGCTGTTTTTT. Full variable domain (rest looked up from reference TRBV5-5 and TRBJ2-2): DAGVTQSPTHLIKTRGQQVTLRCSPISGHKSVSWYQQVLGQGPQFIFQYYEKEERGRGNFPDRFSARQFPNYSSELNVNALLLGDSALYLCASSGISGTELGRAGELFFGEGSRLTVL.

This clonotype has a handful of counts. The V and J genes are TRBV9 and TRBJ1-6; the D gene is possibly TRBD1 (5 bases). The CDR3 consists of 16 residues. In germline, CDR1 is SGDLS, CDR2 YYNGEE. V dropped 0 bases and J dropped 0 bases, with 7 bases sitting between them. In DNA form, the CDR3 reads TGTGCCAGCAGCGTAGGGGGGAGCTCCTATAATTCACCCCTCCACTTT. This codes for CASSVGGSSYNSPLHF. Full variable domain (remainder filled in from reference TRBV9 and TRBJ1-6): DSGVTQTPKHLITATGQRVTLRCSPRSGDLSVYWYQQSLDQGLQFLIQYYNGEERAKGNILERFSAQQFPDLHSELNLSSLELGDSALYFCASSVGGSSYNSPLHFGNGTRLTVT.

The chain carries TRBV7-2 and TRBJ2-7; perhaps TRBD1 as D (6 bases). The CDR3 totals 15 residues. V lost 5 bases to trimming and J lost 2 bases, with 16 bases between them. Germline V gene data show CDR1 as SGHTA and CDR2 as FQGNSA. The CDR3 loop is CASSTGPGVTYEQYF. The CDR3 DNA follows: TGTGCCAGCAGCACCGGGCCAGGGGTAACCTACGAGCAGTACTTC.

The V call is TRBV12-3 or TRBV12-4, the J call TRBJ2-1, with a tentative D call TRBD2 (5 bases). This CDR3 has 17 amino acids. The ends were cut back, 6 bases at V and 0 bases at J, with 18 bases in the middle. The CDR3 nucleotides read TGTGCCAGCAGGACCGCCCCTGGGAGCCGCTCCTACAATGAGCAGTTCTTC. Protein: CASRTAPGSRSYNEQFF.

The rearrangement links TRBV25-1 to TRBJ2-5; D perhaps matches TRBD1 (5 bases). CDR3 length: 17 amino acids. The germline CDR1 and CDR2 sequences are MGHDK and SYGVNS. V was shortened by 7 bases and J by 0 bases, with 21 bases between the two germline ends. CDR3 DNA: TGTGCCAGCACTTTTTCAGGGTTCGGTACCTACCAAGAGACCCAGTACTTC. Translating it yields CASTFSGFGTYQETQYF.

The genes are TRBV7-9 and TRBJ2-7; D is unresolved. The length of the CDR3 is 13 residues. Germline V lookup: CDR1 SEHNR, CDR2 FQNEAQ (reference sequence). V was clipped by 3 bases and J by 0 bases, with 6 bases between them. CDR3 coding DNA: TGTGCCAGCAGCTTGGAACTCTCCTACGAGCAGTACTTC. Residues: CASSLELSYEQYF.

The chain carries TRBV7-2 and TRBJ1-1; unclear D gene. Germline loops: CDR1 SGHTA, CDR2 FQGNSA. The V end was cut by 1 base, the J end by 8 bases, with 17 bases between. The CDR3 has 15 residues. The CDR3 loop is CASSLEAGSNMEAFF. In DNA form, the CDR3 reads TGTGCCAGCAGCTTAGAAGCAGGCTCTAATATGGAAGCTTTCTTT.

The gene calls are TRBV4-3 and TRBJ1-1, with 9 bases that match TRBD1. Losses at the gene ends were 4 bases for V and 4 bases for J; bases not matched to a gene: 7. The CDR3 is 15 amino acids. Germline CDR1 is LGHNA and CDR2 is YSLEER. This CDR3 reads CASSPGQGRGTEAFF. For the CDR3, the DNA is TGCGCCAGCAGCCCAGGACAGGGGAGAGGCACTGAAGCTTTCTTT.

This CDR3 reads CSAIGGVGDTQYF. The CDR3 DNA follows: TGCAGTGCTATTGGGGGTGTCGGGGATACGCAGTATTTT. The V gene is TRBV20-1, the J gene TRBJ2-3, with D possibly being TRBD1 or TRBD2 (5 bases each). This CDR3 has 13 residues. Trimming removed 4 bases at V and 6 bases at J, with 14 bases between. CDR1 and CDR2 from the germline V gene are DFQATT and SNEGSKA (reference sequence).

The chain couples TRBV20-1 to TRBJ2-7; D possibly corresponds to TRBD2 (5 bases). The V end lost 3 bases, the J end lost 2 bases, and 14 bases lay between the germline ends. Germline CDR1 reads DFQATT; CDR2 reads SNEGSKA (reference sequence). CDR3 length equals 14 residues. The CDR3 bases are TGCAGTGCTAGGGACTCGGTTTTAACCTACGAGCAGTACTTC. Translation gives CSARDSVLTYEQYF.

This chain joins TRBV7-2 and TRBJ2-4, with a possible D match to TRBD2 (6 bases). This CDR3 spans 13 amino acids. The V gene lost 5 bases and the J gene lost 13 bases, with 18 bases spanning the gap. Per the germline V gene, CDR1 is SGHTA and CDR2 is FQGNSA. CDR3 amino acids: CASSRDSPGEQYF. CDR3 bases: TGTGCCAGCAGCCGGGACTCCCCAGGAGAGCAGTACTTC.

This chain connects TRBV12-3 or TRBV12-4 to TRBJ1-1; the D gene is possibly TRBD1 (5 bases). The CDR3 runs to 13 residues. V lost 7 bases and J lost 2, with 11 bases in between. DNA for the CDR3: TGTGCCAGCAAACGCAGGGAAAACACTGAAGCTTTCTTT. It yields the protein CASKRRENTEAFF.

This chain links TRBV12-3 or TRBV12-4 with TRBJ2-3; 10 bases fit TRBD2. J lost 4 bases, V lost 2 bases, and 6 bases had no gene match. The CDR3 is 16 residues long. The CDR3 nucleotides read TGTGCCAGCAGTTTACGCTTGAGCGGGAGGGCAGATACGCAGTATTTT. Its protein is CASSLRLSGRADTQYF.

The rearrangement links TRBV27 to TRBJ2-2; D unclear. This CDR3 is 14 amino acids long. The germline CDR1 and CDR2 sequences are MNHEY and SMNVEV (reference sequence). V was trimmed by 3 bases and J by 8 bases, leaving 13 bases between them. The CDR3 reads CASSFMGSTGELFF. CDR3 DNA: TGTGCCAGCAGTTTTATGGGTTCCACGGGGGAGCTGTTTTTT.

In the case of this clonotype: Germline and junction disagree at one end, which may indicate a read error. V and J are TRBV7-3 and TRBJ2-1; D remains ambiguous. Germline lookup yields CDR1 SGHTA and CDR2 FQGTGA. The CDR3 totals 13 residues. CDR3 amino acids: CACSLDHNNEQFF. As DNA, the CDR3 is TGTGCCTGCAGCTTAGACCACAACAATGAGCAGTTCTTC.

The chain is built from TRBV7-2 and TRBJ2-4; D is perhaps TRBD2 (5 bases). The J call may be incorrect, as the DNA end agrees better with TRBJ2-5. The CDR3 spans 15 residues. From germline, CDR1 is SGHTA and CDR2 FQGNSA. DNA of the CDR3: TGTGCCAGCAGCTTAGTTCGGAGCGGAGAAGAGACCCAGTACTTC. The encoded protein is CASSLVRSGEETQYF.

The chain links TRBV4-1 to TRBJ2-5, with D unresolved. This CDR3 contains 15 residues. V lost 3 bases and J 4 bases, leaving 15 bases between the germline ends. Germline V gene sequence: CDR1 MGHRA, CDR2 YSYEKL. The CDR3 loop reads CASSHLPSRRETQYF. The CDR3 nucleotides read TGCGCCAGCAGCCATCTGCCAAGCCGACGAGAGACCCAGTACTTC.

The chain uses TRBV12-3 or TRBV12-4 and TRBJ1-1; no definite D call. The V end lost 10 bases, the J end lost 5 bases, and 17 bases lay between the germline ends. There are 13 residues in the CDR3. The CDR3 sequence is CANSNGGYTEAFF. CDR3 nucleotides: TGTGCCAACTCAAACGGTGGATATACTGAAGCTTTCTTT.

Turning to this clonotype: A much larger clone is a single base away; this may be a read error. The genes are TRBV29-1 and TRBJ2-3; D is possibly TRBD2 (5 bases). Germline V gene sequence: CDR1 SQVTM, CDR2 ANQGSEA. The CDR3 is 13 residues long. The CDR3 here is CSGEQRLTDTQYF. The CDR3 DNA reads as TGCAGCGGTGAACAGCGGCTCACAGATACGCAGTATTTT.

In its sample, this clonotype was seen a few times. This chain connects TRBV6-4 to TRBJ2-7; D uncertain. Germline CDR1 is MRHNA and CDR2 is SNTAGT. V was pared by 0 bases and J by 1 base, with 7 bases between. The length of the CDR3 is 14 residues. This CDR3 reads CASSDSGRSYEQYF. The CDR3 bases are TGTGCCAGCAGTGACTCTGGCAGATCCTACGAGCAGTACTTC.

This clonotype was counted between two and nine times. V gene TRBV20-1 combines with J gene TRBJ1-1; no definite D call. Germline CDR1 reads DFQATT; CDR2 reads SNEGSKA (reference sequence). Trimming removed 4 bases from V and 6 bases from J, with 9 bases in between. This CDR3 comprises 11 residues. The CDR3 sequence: CSATRHAEAFF. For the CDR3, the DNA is TGCAGTGCTACCCGACACGCTGAAGCTTTCTTT.

CDR3 in DNA: TGTGCCAGCAGTTTTGATTCAATGGGGACCCTCGCCGGAGATTCACCCCTCCACTTT. Translation: CASSFDSMGTLAGDSPLHF. This chain joins TRBV12-3 or TRBV12-4 and TRBJ1-6; D may be TRBD1 (5 bases). V was trimmed by 3 bases and J by 8 bases, leaving 26 bases between them. The CDR3 loop spans 19 amino acids.

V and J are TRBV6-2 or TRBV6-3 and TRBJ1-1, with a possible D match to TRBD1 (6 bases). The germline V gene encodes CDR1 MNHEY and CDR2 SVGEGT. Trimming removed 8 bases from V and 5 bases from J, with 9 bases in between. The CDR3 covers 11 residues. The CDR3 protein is CASQGYTEAFF. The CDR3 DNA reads TGTGCCAGCCAGGGGTATACTGAAGCTTTCTTT.